This TCR beta chain was identified during a study of cytomegalovirus exposure and HLA in healthy donors. The overall study: Some 91 million unique TCRs from HLA-typed donors were held in an early release of data. Study-wide results and caveats: Diagnosis of cytomegalovirus status made by the classifier reportedly showed high specificity and sensitivity. The authors listed around 150 TCR beta chains as cytomegalovirus-associated.

This clone has more than one count but fewer than ten. Its antigen is undetermined. 13 Jbeta primers and 60 Vbeta primers were used for the PCR. Only in-frame clones appear in the TCRdb table, and some are missing; sequencing was by immunoSEQ multiplex PCR. This sample has around 130,000 clones, with about 82% found just once. This receptor was identified in a man between 25 and 39 years old in good health and CMV-seronegative. Sequences were obtained from PBMCs.

CDR3 coding DNA: TGTGCCAGCAGCCAAGCGGGGGGGCGGTACAATGAGCAGTTCTTC. It specifies CASSQAGGRYNEQFF. V is TRBV6-5 and J is TRBJ2-1; TRBD2 aligns across 10 bases. The V gene's germline CDR1 is MNHEY and CDR2 SVGAGI. CDR3 size: 15 residues. V dropped 6 bases and J dropped 4; count of bases not matched to a gene: 6.